This TCR beta chain was recorded in a study of blood T cell repertoires in COVID-19. Study overall: Samples taken during acute and convalescent COVID-19 were collected in the United States, Italy and Spain. PBMCs, B-cell-depleted T cells, or T cells were the source of the cDNA or gDNA that made up the material.

In the study's own analysis: Using reference gene primer amplification, nucleated cell counts were estimated. The repertoire was sequenced with immunoSEQ multiplex PCR; TCRdb's copy has only in-frame clones and lacks some. The V and J calls and clone size were taken over from that table, and D and trimming were inferred from the DNA. The sample consists of about 270,000 clones, about nine tenths of them appearing once. This clone was seen only once. The receptor comes from a man aged 50 to 59 with acute or convalescent COVID-19. Sequencing input: peripheral blood.

The CDR3 reads CASSFYLLGTSTDTQYF. The CDR3, as DNA: TGCGCCAGCAGCTTCTACCTACTCGGTACTAGCACAGATACGCAGTATTTT. V is TRBV5-1 and J is TRBJ2-3, with D hard to call. The CDR3 is 17 amino acids. V was cut by 2 bases and J by 0 bases, with 16 bases left in between. The V gene's germline CDR1 is SGHRS and CDR2 YFSETQ.